This TCR beta chain was recovered during a study of CXCR4 blockade with PD-1 therapy in pancreatic cancer (dated by TCRdb to 2018 to 2020). Background on the whole study: The study analyzed resected pancreatic ductal adenocarcinoma using both multiplex immunohistochemistry and TCRbeta immunosequencing, alongside ex vivo slice culture that tested PD-1 and CXCR4 blockade. Two geographically distinct regions were TCR-sequenced from each of about six tumors to assess intratumoral heterogeneity. On the study overall, not on this receptor specifically: Only TCRbeta chains were sequenced, so true antigen-specificity overlap of convergent dominant clones remained unconfirmed pending paired alpha-beta single-cell sequencing. Tumors showed clonal expansion, with mean productive clonality around 0.14 versus 0.05 in healthy blood, but clonality did not correlate with survival. The frequency of each amino acid clone correlated strongly with the number of distinct nucleotide rearrangements encoding that clone, suggesting convergent selection driven by common tumor antigens.

The CDR3 holds 17 amino acids from the cysteine to the phenylalanine. CDR3 DNA is the only sequence kept; it has 51 bases, read in frame from the first base. CDR1 is given as LNHDA and CDR2 as SQIVND, both from the germline V gene (reference sequence). V was cut back by 4 bases and J by 2 bases, leaving a gap of 19 bases between them. The archived tumor blocks were obtained from patients to whom no neoadjuvant therapy had been administered before resection. The preserved-tissue arm of the study used 30 or so surgical resection samples from 20 to 25 previously untreated pancreatic ductal adenocarcinoma patients. For the resection arm, DNA was extracted from ten 5-micron curls of FFPE tumor adjacent to the multiplex immunohistochemistry slide. A word on this clone: Its antigen remains undetermined. No qualities accompany the bases; no much larger clone lies one base away.

TCRbeta CDR3 regions were immunosequenced from extracted DNA using the immunoSEQ Assay at Adaptive Biotechnologies. The source study handled its data this way. To measure the absolute abundance of each unique TCRbeta CDR3, the sequences were collapsed and filtered. Clonality was defined as 1 minus Pielou's evenness, computed on productive in-frame rearrangements only. Regional overlap was evaluated by tracking the top 100 nucleotide rearrangements across paired samples, and paired versus unrelated samples were compared using the Morisita index. The immunoSEQ Rearrangement Details tool was used to assess whether nucleotide rearrangements converged onto identical amino acid sequences. TCRdb provides this immuneACCESS table in a form limited to in-frame rearrangements. Some clones are lacking; in checked studies, under half of them reflect an unresolved V gene, and why the rest are absent is not known. V and J calls and clone size are those listed in that table; D and trimming were worked out from the DNA. This sample holds about 5,000 clones; around three fifths were observed only once. The leading ten clones occupy about 13% of the sample.

The TCR was taken from a human donor with pancreatic ductal adenocarcinoma. The source material was tumor tissue. The chain is assembled from TRBV19 and TRBJ2-3; the D gene is perhaps TRBD2, on 7 matching bases. The nucleotide sequence reads as follows: TGTGCCAGTAGTACCTCCAGGACTAGGGGGACCACAGATACGCAGTATTTT. Its amino acids are CASSTSRTRGTTDTQYF. With the portions outside the CDR3 filled from the reference TRBV19 and TRBJ2-3 genes, the complete variable region becomes DGGITQSPKYLFRKEGQNVTLSCEQNLNHDAMYWYRQDPGQGLRLIYYSQIVNDFQKGDIAEGYSVSREKKESFPLTVTSAQKNPTAFYLCASSTSRTRGTTDTQYFGPGTRLTVL.